This is a list of T cell receptor beta chains from one sample in a study of T cells expressing NK-cell markers. TCRdb re-called the 5' RACE reads and shows each CDR3 protein once, DNA omitted. This listing includes about half a million distinct CDR3 sequences. Sequenced sample: blood T cells: a sorted CD56 or NKG2C T cell subset, CD4+ or CD8+ T cells, or bulk PBMC T cells (not recorded which). Every receptor here comes from a woman in her fifties or sixties in good health. Each CDR3 is given with its conserved first and last residue.

v_call: TRBV29-1
j_call: TRBJ2-3
cdr3_aa: CIGAVSPDTQYF

v_call: TRBV7-8
j_call: TRBJ2-2
cdr3_aa: CASSLRSGGGTGELFF

v_call: TRBV11-2
j_call: TRBJ2-2
cdr3_aa: CASSFIGQTNTGELFF

v_call: TRBV14
j_call: TRBJ1-4
cdr3_aa: CASSQAGAWGEKLFF

v_call: TRBV7-8
j_call: TRBJ2-7
cdr3_aa: CASSSSFFGPYEQYF

v_call: TRBV12-3/TRBV12-4
j_call: TRBJ2-2
cdr3_aa: CASSWTSGSMGTGELFF

v_call: TRBV12-3/TRBV12-4
j_call: TRBJ1-5
cdr3_aa: CASSLEDRGLSNQPQHF

v_call: TRBV7-9
j_call: TRBJ2-1
cdr3_aa: CASSLVPSTNGEQFF

v_call: TRBV20-1
j_call: TRBJ2-1
cdr3_aa: CSATEYLVGPSGSYNEQFF

v_call: TRBV18
j_call: TRBJ1-5
cdr3_aa: CASSPGYSNQPQHF

v_call: TRBV9
j_call: TRBJ2-1
cdr3_aa: CASSVAIVTGTSGDNEQFF

v_call: TRBV19
j_call: TRBJ2-1
cdr3_aa: CASSIGPRLTMNEQFF

v_call: TRBV20-1
j_call: TRBJ2-5
cdr3_aa: CSVPNPETQYF

v_call: TRBV11-2
j_call: TRBJ1-2
cdr3_aa: CASSTGQTKNYGYTF

v_call: TRBV14
j_call: TRBJ2-3
cdr3_aa: CASSGLAGGSDTQYF

v_call: TRBV27
j_call: TRBJ2-1
cdr3_aa: CASTRRVAGGNNEQFF

v_call: TRBV7-6
j_call: TRBJ2-1
cdr3_aa: CASSFSSGRAKEQFF

v_call: TRBV5-5
j_call: TRBJ1-2
cdr3_aa: CASSLDPNGYTF

v_call: TRBV6-1
j_call: TRBJ1-5
cdr3_aa: CASERVDSNQPQHF

v_call: TRBV12-3/TRBV12-4
j_call: TRBJ2-2
cdr3_aa: CASTEGLAGIGELFF

v_call: TRBV3-1
j_call: TRBJ1-1
cdr3_aa: CASSQESLPGTEAFF

v_call: TRBV5-4
j_call: TRBJ2-6
cdr3_aa: CASSSGRQNGANVLTF

v_call: TRBV4-1
j_call: TRBJ1-1
cdr3_aa: CASSQVLQKDTEAFF

v_call: TRBV4-1
j_call: TRBJ1-2
cdr3_aa: CASSQGLGAANYGYTF

v_call: TRBV6-2/TRBV6-3
j_call: TRBJ2-5
cdr3_aa: CASSRQGYETQYF

v_call: TRBV7-2
j_call: TRBJ1-4
cdr3_aa: CASSLGFRANEKLFF

v_call: TRBV6-4
j_call: TRBJ2-1
cdr3_aa: CASSDSRLAGLNEQFF

v_call: TRBV10-3
j_call: TRBJ2-3
cdr3_aa: CAIRGGPPSSTDTQYF

v_call: TRBV12-3/TRBV12-4
j_call: TRBJ2-7
cdr3_aa: CASTPGQGVSYEQYF

v_call: TRBV12-3/TRBV12-4
j_call: TRBJ1-2
cdr3_aa: CASSLVGVVNYGYTF